Following are 17 T cell receptor beta chains from one sample sequenced in a study of blood T cell repertoires in COVID-19 (dated by TCRdb to the early 2020s). The library was produced with the immunoSEQ multiplex PCR assay. TCRdb stores this immuneACCESS table with in-frame sequences only. Part of the clones is absent; in the studies checked, under half of the shortfall reflects unresolved V genes, and no reason is known for the rest. The sample contains 150,000 to 250,000 clones, around 75% of them found a single time. The top ten clonotypes cover almost 6% of the sample. Sequenced material: peripheral blood. These receptor sequences come from a woman between 35 and 50 years old with COVID-19, enrolled during active disease.

The chain is built from TRBV6-5 and TRBJ1-1; D unresolved. Trimming cost V 6 bases and J 2 bases, with 16 bases left between them. This CDR3 region has 15 residues. CDR1 and CDR2 from the germline V gene are MNHEY and SVGAGI. CDR3 in DNA: TGTGCCAGCAGCACACCCCTTACAGCAAACACTGAAGCTTTCTTT. Translation: CASSTPLTANTEAFF.

This sequence joins TRBV5-1 and TRBJ2-5; 14 bases align to TRBD2. In germline, CDR1 is SGHRS, CDR2 YFSETQ. V trimming: 3 bases; J trimming: 4 bases; junction bases outside the gene matches: 5. This CDR3 has 16 residues. CDR3 sequence (DNA): TGCGCCAGCAGCTCGGGGACTAGCGGGGGAGCAGAGACCCAGTACTTC. Residues: CASSSGTSGGAETQYF.

This chain links TRBV7-9 with TRBJ1-3; D is ambiguous. Per the germline V gene, CDR1 is SEHNR and CDR2 is FQNEAQ (reference sequence). V was cut by 7 bases and J by 11 bases, with 12 bases left in between. CDR3 size: 11 residues. The CDR3 sequence is CASTRYGPIYF. The CDR3 DNA sequence: TGTGCCAGCACCCGTTACGGTCCCATATATTTT.

The J gene is TRBJ1-5, the V gene TRBV28; the D gene is possibly TRBD1 (6 bases). The CDR3 length is 14 residues. Germline lookup yields CDR1 MDHEN and CDR2 SYDVKM. Trimming pared 7 bases from V and 6 bases from J, leaving 16 bases between. The DNA of the CDR3 is TGTGCCAGCAAAAACAGGGTTTTTGTTCAGCCCCAGCATTTT. Translating gives CASKNRVFVQPQHF. The full variable domain, rest sourced from reference TRBV28 and TRBJ1-5, is DVKVTQSSRYLVKRTGEKVFLECVQDMDHENMFWYRQDPGLGLRLIYFSYDVKMKEKGDIPEGYSVSREKKERFSLILESASTNQTSMYLCASKNRVFVQPQHFGDGTRLSIL.

This chain connects TRBV19 to TRBJ1-2; D gene unclear. Trimming left V 4 bases short and J 3 bases short, with 9 bases between. This CDR3 comprises 13 residues. Germline-derived CDR1 and CDR2 are LNHDA and SQIVND (reference sequence). The CDR3 loop reads CASSTPPYYGYTF. In nucleotides, the CDR3 is TGTGCCAGTAGTACCCCCCCGTACTATGGCTACACCTTC.

Written as DNA, the CDR3 is TGTGCCAGCTCACCGGTCCGGGACAGGGACTTTTTCTTC. Its protein is CASSPVRDRDFFF. The chain is built from TRBV18 and TRBJ2-1; TRBD1 aligns across 9 bases. Trimming at V came to 3 bases and at J to 16 bases, leaving 10 bases not matched to a gene. The germline V gene encodes CDR1 KGHSH and CDR2 LQKENI. CDR3 size: 13 residues.

This clone showed up just a few times. This chain connects TRBV7-2 to TRBJ2-5; 7 bases fit TRBD2. The CDR3 runs to 14 residues. CDR1 SGHTA and CDR2 FQGNSA come from the germline V gene. Unmatched junction bases numbered 6, after V lost 4 bases and J lost 4 bases. For the CDR3, the DNA is TGTGCCAGCAGCTCAGGGACTACCGGAGAGACCCAGTACTTC. Protein sequence: CASSSGTTGETQYF.

The CDR3, as DNA: TGTGCCAGCAGCGGCGGAGGGACTAGCCAATACAATGAGCAGTTCTTC. Amino acids: CASSGGGTSQYNEQFF. The V gene is TRBV9, the J gene TRBJ2-1; the match to TRBD2 covers 9 bases. This CDR3 has 16 residues. Per the germline V gene, CDR1 is SGDLS and CDR2 is YYNGEE. The V segment lost 3 bases and the J segment 4 bases; nucleotides outside the gene matches: 8.

This chain uses TRBV6-5 with TRBJ2-1; D is unresolved. This CDR3 contains 15 residues. Per germline, CDR1 MNHEY and CDR2 SVGAGI. V dropped 6 bases and J dropped 0 bases, with 12 bases sitting between them. DNA of the CDR3: TGTGCCAGCAGGATGCTAGTGAGCTCCTACAATGAGCAGTTCTTC. Translating it yields CASRMLVSSYNEQFF.

V is TRBV5-1 and J is TRBJ2-5; possibly TRBD2 for D (5 bases). The CDR3 sequence is 15 residues long. Between the trimmed V and J ends, which lost 3 bases and 2 bases, there was a span of 14 bases. Germline V gives CDR1 SGHRS, CDR2 YFSETQ. In DNA form, the CDR3 reads TGCGCCAGCAGCTCGACGACTACGGCTCAAGAGACCCAGTACTTC. Protein sequence: CASSSTTTAQETQYF.

The J gene is TRBJ1-2, the V gene TRBV3-1 (or the pseudogene TRBV3-2); D possibly corresponds to TRBD1 (6 bases). This CDR3 has 17 amino acids. V lost 0 bases to trimming and J lost 8 bases, with 22 bases between them. Germline lookup yields CDR1 LGHDT and CDR2 YNNKEL (reference sequence). DNA of the CDR3: TGTGCCAGCAGCCAAGATCCGGGTACAGGGCCTGGGCGCGGCTACACCTTC. The encoded protein is CASSQDPGTGPGRGYTF.

This clone has just one count. The V call is TRBV3-1 (or the pseudogene TRBV3-2), the J call TRBJ1-6; a possible D gene is TRBD1 (5 bases). V gave up 1 base and J gave up 9 bases, with 16 bases separating them. Germline CDR1 LGHDT, CDR2 YNNKEL (reference sequence). The CDR3 covers 16 residues. The CDR3 region has the DNA TGTGCCAGCAGCCAAGGATGGGACTTAGGCTCTTCACCCCTCCACTTT. This encodes CASSQGWDLGSSPLHF.

The chain carries TRBV6-5 and TRBJ1-3, with D perhaps matching TRBD1 (6 bases). Trimming cost V 6 bases and J 0 bases, with 12 bases left between them. CDR1 is MNHEY, CDR2 SVGAGI, per germline. The CDR3 contains 15 residues. The CDR3 sequence is CASRLDSYSGNTIYF. The CDR3 DNA reads TGTGCCAGCAGATTGGACAGTTACTCTGGAAACACCATATATTTT.

The rearrangement uses TRBV5-1 and TRBJ2-5; possible D gene TRBD2, 5 bases. This CDR3 has 16 amino acids. The V end lost 3 bases, the J end lost 1 base, and 16 bases lay between the germline ends. The germline CDR1 and CDR2 sequences are SGHRS and YFSETQ. CDR3 in DNA: TGCGCCAGCAGCTACAAAGGAGGAAATGGCCAAGAGACCCAGTACTTC. The encoded protein is CASSYKGGNGQETQYF.

The table lists this clone with a few counts. Sequence at one end of the junction differs from germline and may be a read error. The CDR3 DNA reads as TGCAGCGGGGGGACAGGGCAAGGGACCCAGTACTTC. It is translated as CSGGTGQGTQYF. V usage is TRBV29-1 and J usage is TRBJ2-5, with TRBD1 matching over 9 bases. The CDR3 loop spans 12 amino acids. Germline assignment: CDR1 SQVTM and CDR2 ANQGSEA.

The chain carries TRBV18 and TRBJ1-2; D call uncertain. The germline CDR1 and CDR2 sequences are KGHSH and LQKENI. The CDR3 is made up of 13 amino acids. With 4 bases removed from V and 3 bases from J, the gap between germline ends came to 9 bases. The DNA of the CDR3 is TGTGCCAGCTCACTGGCCGAGGACTATGGCTACACCTTC. This gives the protein CASSLAEDYGYTF.

The chain has TRBV5-1 and TRBJ2-5; D not resolved. Germline V CDR1 and CDR2: SGHRS, YFSETQ. This CDR3 spans 13 amino acids. The V gene lost 0 bases and the J gene lost 5 bases, with 8 bases spanning the gap. The CDR3 coding sequence is TGCGCCAGCAGCTTGGCCGACTGGGAGACCCAGTACTTC. It yields the protein CASSLADWETQYF.